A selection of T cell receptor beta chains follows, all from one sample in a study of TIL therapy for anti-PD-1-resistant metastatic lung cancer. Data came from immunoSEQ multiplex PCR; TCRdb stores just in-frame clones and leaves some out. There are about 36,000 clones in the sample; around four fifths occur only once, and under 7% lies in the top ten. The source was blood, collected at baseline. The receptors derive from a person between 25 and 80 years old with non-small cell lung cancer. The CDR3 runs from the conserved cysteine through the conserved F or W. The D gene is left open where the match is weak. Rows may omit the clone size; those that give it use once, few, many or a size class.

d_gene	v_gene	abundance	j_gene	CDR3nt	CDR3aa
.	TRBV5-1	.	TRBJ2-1	TGCGCCAGCAGCTTGGGACAGGGAGGAGAGCAGTTCTTC	CASSLGQGGEQFF
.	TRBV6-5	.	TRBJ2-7	TGTGCCAGCAGTTATTTGTACGAGCAGTACTTC	CASSYLYEQYF
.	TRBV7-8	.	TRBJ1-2	TGTGCCAGCAGCCAGACCAGACAGGCCCTTGATGGCTACACCTTC	CASSQTRQALDGYTF
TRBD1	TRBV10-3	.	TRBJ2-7	TGTGCCATCAGTGAGCCGACAGGGCCATCCTACGAGCAGTACTTC	CAISEPTGPSYEQYF
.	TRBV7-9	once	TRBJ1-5	TGTGCCAGCAGCCAGGGTGTCAATCAGCCCCAGCATTTT	CASSQGVNQPQHF
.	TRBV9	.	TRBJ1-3	TGTGCCAGCAGCGTAGACCCGACGGTCTCTGGAAACACCATATATTTT	CASSVDPTVSGNTIYF
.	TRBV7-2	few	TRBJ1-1	TGTGCCAGCAGCTTAGCGGGTCGGAGGACTGAAGCTTTCTTT	CASSLAGRRTEAFF
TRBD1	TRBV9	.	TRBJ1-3	TGTGCCAGCAGCGTAGGTACAGGGGTGTCTGGAAACACCATATATTTT	CASSVGTGVSGNTIYF
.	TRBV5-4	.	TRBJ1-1	TGTGCCAGCAGCTTGGCGAGTCTGAACACTGAAGCTTTCTTT	CASSLASLNTEAFF
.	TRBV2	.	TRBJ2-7	TGTGCCAGCAGCGTAGAACGGGGGTTACTCTACGAGCAGTACTTC	CASSVERGLLYEQYF
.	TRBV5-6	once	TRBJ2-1	TGTGCCAGCAGCTTGGGTAGCGGCTCCTACAATGAGCAGTTCTTC	CASSLGSGSYNEQFF
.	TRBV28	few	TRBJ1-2	TGTGCCAGCAGTTTACCGGCAGGGAGCTACTATGGCTACACCTTC	CASSLPAGSYYGYTF
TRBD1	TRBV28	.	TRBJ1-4	TGTGCCAGCAGTTTACCGACAGGGGGAAATGAAAAACTGTTTTTT	CASSLPTGGNEKLFF
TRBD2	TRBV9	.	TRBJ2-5	TGTGCCAGCAGCACGACTAGCGGGGGGGAGACCCAGTACTTC	CASSTTSGGETQYF
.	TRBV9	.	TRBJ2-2	TGTGCCAGCAGGGCCTCGAACACCGGGGAGCTGTTTTTT	CASRASNTGELFF
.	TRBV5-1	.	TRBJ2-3	TGCGCCAGCAGCTTGCGGGGTCTAGCAGTGGATACGCAGTATTTT	CASSLRGLAVDTQYF
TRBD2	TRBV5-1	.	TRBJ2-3	TGCGCCAGCAGCGGGGGACTAGCGGGGGAGTCTTTGGGCACAGATACGCAGTATTTT	CASSGGLAGESLGTDTQYF
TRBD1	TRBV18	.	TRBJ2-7	TGTGCCAGCTCACCAGGACAGGGGAGGGACGAGCAGTACTTC	CASSPGQGRDEQYF
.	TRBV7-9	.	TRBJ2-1	TGTGCCAGCAGCTTAGGTTTTCTAGGCAACTCCTACAATGAGCAGTTCTTC	CASSLGFLGNSYNEQFF
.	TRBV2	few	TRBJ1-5	TGTGCCAGCAGTGAGGGTCGCGGCAATCAGCCCCAGCATTTT	CASSEGRGNQPQHF
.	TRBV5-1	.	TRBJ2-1	TGCGCCATCTCGCGGGACAATGAGCAGTTCTTC	CAISRDNEQFF
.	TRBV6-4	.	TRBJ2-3	TGTGCCAGCAGCTCGGAAGACCACACAGATACGCAGTATTTT	CASSSEDHTDTQYF
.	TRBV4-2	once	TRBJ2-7	TGTGCCAGCAGCCAAGGTTCACGGCAGGGTGACGACGAGCAGTACTTC	CASSQGSRQGDDEQYF
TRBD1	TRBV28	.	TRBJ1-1	TGTGCCAGCAGGCTGGACAGGGGGCTCACTGAAGCTTTCTTT	CASRLDRGLTEAFF
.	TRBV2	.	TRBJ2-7	TGTGCCAGCAGGCAGGACATCTACGAGCAGTACTTC	CASRQDIYEQYF
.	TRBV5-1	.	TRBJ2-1	TGCGCCAGCAGCGACCCCGGGAACATCGATGAGCAGTTCTTC	CASSDPGNIDEQFF
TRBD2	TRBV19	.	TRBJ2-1	TGTGCCAGTAGTATTCTAGCGGGGGGTCTTTACAATGAGCAGTTCTTC	CASSILAGGLYNEQFF
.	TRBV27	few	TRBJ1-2	TGTGCCAGCAGTTTATCTCGGGGTGTCTATGGCTACACCTTC	CASSLSRGVYGYTF
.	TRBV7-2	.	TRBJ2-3	TGTGCCAGCAGCTTAGGGTTAGGGGCGTCTAGCACAGATACGCAGTATTTT	CASSLGLGASSTDTQYF
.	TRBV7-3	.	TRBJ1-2	TGTGCCAGCAGCTTAGGAGGGACTGGCTACACCTTC	CASSLGGTGYTF
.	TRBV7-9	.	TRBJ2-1	TGTGCCAGCAGCCGGACCGAGCTTAGCGAGCAGTTCTTC	CASSRTELSEQFF
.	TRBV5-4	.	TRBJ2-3	TGTGCCAGCAGCTCTGCGGAGAGGGCGGCCGAGTATTTT	CASSSAERAAEYF
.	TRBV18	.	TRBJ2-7	TGTGCCAGCTCACCACCCAGGGCCACAACCTACTCCGAGCAGTACTTC	CASSPPRATTYSEQYF
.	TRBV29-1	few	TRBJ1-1	TGCAGCCACCTCCGAGGCAGCGGGACTGAAGCTTTCTTT	CSHLRGSGTEAFF